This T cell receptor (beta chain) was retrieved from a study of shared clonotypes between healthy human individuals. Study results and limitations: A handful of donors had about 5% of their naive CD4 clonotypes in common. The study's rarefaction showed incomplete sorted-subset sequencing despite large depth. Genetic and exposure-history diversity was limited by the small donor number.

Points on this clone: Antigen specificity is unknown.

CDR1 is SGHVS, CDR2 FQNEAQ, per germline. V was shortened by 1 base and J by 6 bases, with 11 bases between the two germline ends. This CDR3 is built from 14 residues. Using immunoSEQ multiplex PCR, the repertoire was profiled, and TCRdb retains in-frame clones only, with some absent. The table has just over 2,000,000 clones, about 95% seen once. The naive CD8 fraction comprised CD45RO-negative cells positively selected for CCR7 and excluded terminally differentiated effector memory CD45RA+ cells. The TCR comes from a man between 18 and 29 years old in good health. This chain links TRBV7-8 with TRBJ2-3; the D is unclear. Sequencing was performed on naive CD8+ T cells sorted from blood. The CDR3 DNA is TGTGCCAGCAGCTTAGGGGATATTTTGGATACGCAGTATTTT. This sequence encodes CASSLGDILDTQYF. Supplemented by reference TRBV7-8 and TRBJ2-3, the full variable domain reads GAGVSQSPRYKVAKRGQDVALRCDPISGHVSLFWYQQALGQGPEFLTYFQNEAQLDKSGLPSDRFFAERPEGSVSTLKIQRTQQEDSAVYLCASSLGDILDTQYFGPGTRLTVL.